Listed below are T cell receptor beta chains from one sample, sequenced in a study of shared clonotypes between healthy human individuals. Profiled with immunoSEQ multiplex PCR; TCRdb holds only in-frame clones, not every one. The table has millions of clones, around 90% seen once. Source material: naive CD4+ T cells sorted from blood. The receptors come from a young man in good health. Each CDR3 is given without its conserved first and last residue. Fields, in order: V gene, CDR3 length, J gene, CDR3 protein.

TRBV9	11	TRBJ2-7	ASSVEGVYEQY
TRBV5-1	13	TRBJ2-3	ASSAAGTSTDTQY
TRBV6-5	12	TRBJ2-5	ASSYSRYQETQY
TRBV19	13	TRBJ2-7	ASSISAGGPYEQY
TRBV7-2	10	TRBJ1-2	APYDRARGYT
TRBV30	10	TRBJ2-3	AWSLSIDTQY
TRBV28	13	TRBJ2-3	ASSLSSGGEDTQY
TRBV5-5	14	TRBJ2-7	ASTRTGGGKSYEQY
TRBV11-2	14	TRBJ2-5	ASSLGASGSQETQY
TRBV6-1	11	TRBJ2-5	ASSEWIAETQY
TRBV29-1	14	TRBJ2-1	SVERAGQGSYNEQF
TRBV5-1	13	TRBJ2-2	ASSPSDGNTGELF
TRBV5-4	13	TRBJ2-4	ASSLVGQGGNIQY
TRBV4-1	16	TRBJ2-1	ASSQRLTSGRVDREQF
TRBV10-3	12	TRBJ1-6	AISVDRDNSPLH
TRBV19	11	TRBJ2-5	ASSIGGWETQY
TRBV5-4	14	TRBJ2-3	ASSAGLAARTDTQY
TRBV28	12	TRBJ2-7	ASSLRPYSYEQY
TRBV7-9	12	TRBJ1-1	ASSRGGMNTEAF
TRBV6-1	14	TRBJ1-2	ASSDPGQRANYGYT
TRBV6-5	11	TRBJ1-1	ASLDNLNTEAF
TRBV11-2	10	TRBJ2-3	ASSLYGDTQY
TRBV18	11	TRBJ2-1	ASSTREGDEQF
TRBV19	15	TRBJ1-3	ASSNGTGRPGGNTIY
TRBV9	13	TRBJ2-5	ASSPQPGGGETQY
TRBV13	14	TRBJ2-3	ASSSLAEKSTDTQY
TRBV6-5	14	TRBJ2-1	ASSYGGGRANNEQF
TRBV7-3	13	TRBJ2-1	ASSLVADSYNEQF
TRBV7-9	15	TRBJ2-3	ASSLVFQDGGTDTQY
TRBV7-3	12	TRBJ2-2	ASSGPLVTGELF
TRBV9	14	TRBJ2-3	ASSVELAGAADTQY
TRBV5-1	12	TRBJ1-1	ASSSTVGTTEAF
TRBV7-2	13	TRBJ1-3	ASSLVAGSGNTIY
TRBV6-5	13	TRBJ2-7	ASSRSGTATYEQY
TRBV4-1	14	TRBJ2-1	ASSHISGGVNNEQF
TRBV11-2	12	TRBJ2-1	ASSTGLAYNEQF
TRBV6-1	11	TRBJ1-2	ASSLQENYGYT
TRBV6-6	14	TRBJ2-5	ASSQYGGGMAETQY
TRBV18	13	TRBJ2-2	ASSPVWINTGELF
TRBV2	11	TRBJ1-1	ASGLNQVTEAF
TRBV5-4	13	TRBJ2-3	ASSLAPWGSDTQY
TRBV5-1	12	TRBJ1-4	ASSPGQGREKLF
TRBV7-2	12	TRBJ2-1	ASSKGLVRNEQF
TRBV27	13	TRBJ2-3	ASSPSPRRTDTQY
TRBV7-2	14	TRBJ2-1	ASSLAASGKKGEQF
TRBV29-1	10	TRBJ2-4	SVGTVANIQY
TRBV28	10	TRBJ1-2	ASSTGDYGYT
TRBV10-1	10	TRBJ2-7	ASSSGSYEQY
TRBV10-3	13	TRBJ2-1	AISGLAGTYNEQF
TRBV27	13	TRBJ2-2	ASSWDRPNTGELF
TRBV11-2	14	TRBJ2-1	ASTDRAGISYNEQF
TRBV4-1	13	TRBJ2-7	ASSQEGTGPYEQY
TRBV19	11	TRBJ2-1	ASTDGTGHLTF
TRBV5-1	13	TRBJ2-1	ASASGASSHNEQF
TRBV7-9	14	TRBJ2-3	ASSLDRLAGPDTQY